These 13 T cell receptor beta chains share one sample of origin, sequenced in a study of T-cell memory formation after mild COVID-19. A single record per CDR3 protein comes from TCRdb applying MiXCR to the 5' RACE reads. The top ten clones hold around 8.7% of a sample with about 400,000 distinct CDR3 sequences, around 24% of them seen once. Sequencing was performed on PBMCs or a T cell subset sorted from them (not recorded which). The source is an adult woman who had mild COVID-19 (a few samples of this study predate the infection). Cell type and time point are not known.

A few counts support this clonotype. The gene calls are TRBV6-1 and TRBJ1-5; 8 nucleotides align to TRBD1. The CDR3 is 14 residues long. Trimming removed 4 bases from V and 8 bases from J; junction bases left unmatched: 7. Germline assignment: CDR1 MNHNS and CDR2 SASEGT. This CDR3 reads CASSGQGAYEPQHF. CDR3 bases: TGTGCCAGCAGTGGTCAGGGGGCGTATGAGCCCCAGCATTTT.

This chain connects TRBV6-6 to TRBJ2-5, with D possibly TRBD2 on 7 matching bases. Germline assignment: CDR1 MNHNY and CDR2 SVGAGI (reference sequence). Trimming removed 7 bases from V and 5 bases from J, with 20 bases in between. The CDR3 has 15 residues. The CDR3 sequence is CASTKRRGADETQYF. In nucleotides, the CDR3 is TGTGCCAGCACCAAACGCCGGGGGGCGGATGAGACCCAGTACTTC.

The chain is built from TRBV7-9 and TRBJ1-2, with 8 bases matching TRBD1. V was pared by 5 bases and J by 6 bases, with 11 bases of the junction left unmatched. CDR1 is SEHNR and CDR2 is FQNEAQ in the germline V gene (reference sequence). The CDR3 sequence is 15 residues long. In nucleotides, the CDR3 is TGTGCCAGCAGCACCGACAGGGGAAGCTCGGATGGCTACACCTTC. This encodes CASSTDRGSSDGYTF.

This clonotype turned up a few times. With a much larger clone just one base away, this may be a read error. The chain joins TRBV7-2 to TRBJ2-3; D not certain. The CDR3 is 11 residues long. With 5 bases removed from V and 3 bases from J, the gap between germline ends came to 3 bases. Germline V lookup: CDR1 SGHTA, CDR2 FQGNSA. Written as DNA, the CDR3 is TGTGCCAGCAGCAAAACAGATACGCAGTATTTT. Its translation is CASSKTDTQYF.

This clonotype was seen many times. This chain connects TRBV7-6 to TRBJ1-4, with TRBD1 identical over 9 bases. V lost 1 base to trimming and J lost 7 bases; unmatched junction nucleotides: 7. The CDR3 runs 16 residues. Germline V gene lookup returns CDR1 SGHVS and CDR2 FNYEAQ. The chain's CDR3 is CASSLGVQGAREKLFF. The CDR3 nucleotides read TGTGCCAGCAGCTTAGGGGTACAGGGGGCGCGTGAAAAACTGTTTTTT.

J is TRBJ2-3 and V is TRBV12-3 or TRBV12-4, with TRBD2 identical over 9 bases. The CDR3 totals 15 residues. J lost 2 bases, V lost 7 bases, and 7 bases had no gene match. The CDR3 region has the DNA TGTGCCAGCACCCCGGGACTAGCCCACACAGATACGCAGTATTTT. Residues: CASTPGLAHTDTQYF.

This clonotype has a handful of counts. The gene calls are TRBV29-1 and TRBJ2-1, with D possibly TRBD1 on 5 matching bases. This CDR3 has 17 amino acids. The V and J ends lost 6 bases and 4 bases respectively, with 25 bases between them. The V gene's germline CDR1 is SQVTM and CDR2 ANQGSEA. The CDR3 DNA is TGCAGCGTCGAGACAGTTTATCGAAACCAGGCTTACAATGAGCAGTTCTTC. As protein: CSVETVYRNQAYNEQFF.

This clonotype has only one observation. The chain combines TRBV30 with TRBJ2-7; D unclear. The CDR3 runs to 14 residues. Germline assignment: CDR1 GTSNPN and CDR2 SVGIG (reference sequence). Trimming cost V 4 bases and J 0 bases, with 13 bases left between them. The CDR3 sequence is CAWTKTQSSYEQYF. The CDR3 coding sequence is TGTGCCTGGACAAAAACCCAGAGCTCCTACGAGCAGTACTTC.

DNA for the CDR3: TGTGCCAGCAGCCCCGTTACGGGGAGGGATTCACCCCTCCACTTT. Its translation: CASSPVTGRDSPLHF. The V and J genes are TRBV11-2 and TRBJ1-6; no firm D call. There are 15 residues in the CDR3. CDR1 is SGHAT, CDR2 FQNNGV, per germline. Trimming left V 5 bases short and J 8 bases short, with 16 bases between.

This clonotype was detected only a few times. The V gene is TRBV7-6, the J gene TRBJ2-5; D gene uncertain. V lost 1 base to trimming and J lost 4 bases, with 4 bases between them. The germline CDR1 and CDR2 sequences are SGHVS and FNYEAQ. CDR3 length equals 12 residues. The CDR3 DNA reads TGTGCCAGCAGCTTAGAGACAGAGACCCAGTACTTC. This gives the protein CASSLETETQYF.

In its sample, this clonotype was seen a few times. The chain links TRBV7-3 to TRBJ1-1; possibly TRBD1 for D (5 bases). From germline, CDR1 is SGHTA and CDR2 FQGTGA. V shed 4 bases and J shed 14 bases, with 14 bases lying between them. This CDR3 is built from 11 residues. For the CDR3, the DNA is TGTGCCAGCAGCTATGGGACCGAGAAGTTCTTT. Residues: CASSYGTEKFF.

This rearrangement joins TRBV5-1 to TRBJ2-3, with a tentative D call TRBD2 (6 bases). Deletions cut 4 bases from V and 2 bases from J, with 14 bases between. This CDR3 contains 15 residues. Germline V gives CDR1 SGHRS, CDR2 YFSETQ. CDR3 sequence (DNA): TGCGCCAGCAGCCGTGCTAGCGACTTCACAGATACGCAGTATTTT. This sequence encodes CASSRASDFTDTQYF.

This clonotype occurred a few times. The V gene is TRBV7-2, the J gene TRBJ2-5, with 12 bases that match TRBD2. Per germline, CDR1 SGHTA and CDR2 FQGNSA. The CDR3 consists of 14 residues. The V and J ends lost 5 bases and 4 bases, in that order; junction bases with no gene match: 2. The CDR3 region has the DNA TGTGCCAGCAGCCGGACTAGCGGGGTAGAGACCCAGTACTTC. It codes for CASSRTSGVETQYF.